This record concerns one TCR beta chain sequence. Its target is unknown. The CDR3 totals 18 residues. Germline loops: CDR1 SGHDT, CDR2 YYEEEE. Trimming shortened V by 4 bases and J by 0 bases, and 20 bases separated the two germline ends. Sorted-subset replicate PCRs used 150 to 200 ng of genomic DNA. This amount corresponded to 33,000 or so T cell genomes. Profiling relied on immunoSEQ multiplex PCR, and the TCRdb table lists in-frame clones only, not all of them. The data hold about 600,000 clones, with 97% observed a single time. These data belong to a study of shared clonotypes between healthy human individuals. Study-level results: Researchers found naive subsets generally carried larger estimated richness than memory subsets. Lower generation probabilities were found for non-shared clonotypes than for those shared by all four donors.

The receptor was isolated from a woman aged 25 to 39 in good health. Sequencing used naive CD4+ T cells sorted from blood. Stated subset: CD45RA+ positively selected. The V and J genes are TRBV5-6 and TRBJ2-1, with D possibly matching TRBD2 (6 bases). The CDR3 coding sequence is TGTGCCAGCAGCCGAACTGCGGGACTCAAAAGCTCCTACAATGAGCAGTTCTTC. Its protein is CASSRTAGLKSSYNEQFF.